One sample yielded the 25 T cell receptor beta chains listed below, sequenced in a study of T and B cells in COVID-19 patients. Blood genomic DNA input for TRB amplification was roughly 250-500 ng. Multiplex PCR with BIOMED2 TRB-A/B primer pools amplified TRB rearrangements. TCRdb reanalysed the multiplex PCR reads using MiXCR and keeps one entry per CDR3 protein. The sample lists approximately 3,600 distinct CDR3 sequences, under 30% occurring once. The sequencing input was blood. The receptors were gathered from a human donor with active COVID-19.

The genes are TRBV20-1 and TRBJ2-3, with a tentative D call TRBD2 (5 bases). Trimming cost V 4 bases and J 6 bases, with 11 bases left between them. Germline CDR1 is DFQATT and CDR2 is SNEGSKA (reference sequence). The CDR3 has 12 residues. For the CDR3, the DNA is TGCAGTGCTATCCTCACGGGGGATACGCAGTATTTT. It codes for CSAILTGDTQYF.

By frequency in the sample, this clonotype is medium-sized. The chain joins TRBV12-3 or TRBV12-4 to TRBJ2-1; possibly TRBD1 for D (6 bases). The CDR3 is made up of 21 amino acids. V dropped 6 bases and J dropped 2 bases, with 32 bases sitting between them. As DNA, the CDR3 is TGTGCCAGCAGCGAATATCGACCCGGGACACGTACCGTCGGGGCCTACAATGAGCAGTTCTTC. Amino acids: CASSEYRPGTRTVGAYNEQFF.

In this sample, this clonotype turned up once. The chain links TRBV19 to TRBJ1-4; 7 bases align to TRBD1. J gave up 4 bases and V 4 bases, and 6 bases lay outside the gene matches. The CDR3 has 15 amino acids. CDR1 LNHDA and CDR2 SQIVND come from the germline V gene (reference sequence). The CDR3 here is CASSTPQGSNEKLFF. As DNA, the CDR3 is TGTGCCAGTAGTACCCCACAGGGGAGTAATGAAAAACTGTTTTTT.

This clonotype was observed a single time. The rearrangement joins TRBV20-1 to TRBJ2-7, with D perhaps matching TRBD1 or TRBD2 (6 bases each). V dropped 1 base and J dropped 2 bases, with 9 bases sitting between them. CDR1 is DFQATT and CDR2 is SNEGSKA in the germline V gene (reference sequence). The CDR3 totals 13 residues. The CDR3 bases are TGCAGTGCTAGAGGTCGGGGGCCCTACGAGCAGTACTTC. This codes for CSARGRGPYEQYF.

There are many counts of this clonotype. V gene TRBV7-2 combines with J gene TRBJ2-5; no definite D call. The CDR3 totals 12 residues. The ends were cut back, 5 bases at V and 7 bases at J, with 11 bases in the middle. Looked up from germline, CDR1 is SGHTA and CDR2 is FQGNSA. CDR3 in DNA: TGTGCCAGCAGCGAGGACGGCGGGACCCAGTACTTC. Amino acids: CASSEDGGTQYF.

The chain couples TRBV18 to TRBJ1-5, with 11 bases that match TRBD1. Germline V gene data show CDR1 as KGHSH and CDR2 as LQKENI. The CDR3 length is 15 residues. J was trimmed by 5 bases and V by 1 base; bases with no gene match: 1. CDR3: CASSPRTGGYQPQHF. DNA for the CDR3: TGTGCCAGCTCACCACGGACAGGGGGCTATCAGCCCCAGCATTTT.

By share, this clonotype counts as large. The V and J genes are TRBV29-1 and TRBJ2-7; D unresolved. Germline V gene lookup returns CDR1 SQVTM and CDR2 ANQGSEA. The CDR3 loop spans 11 amino acids. The V end was cut by 4 bases, the J end by 2 bases, with 6 bases between. The CDR3 loop reads CSVGQAYEQYF. DNA of the CDR3: TGCAGCGTTGGGCAGGCCTACGAGCAGTACTTC.

This clonotype showed up just a few times. The chain is built from TRBV6-1 and TRBJ1-1; 8 bases align to TRBD1. The CDR3 covers 15 residues. V trimming: 5 bases; J trimming: 6 bases; junction bases outside the gene matches: 11. Germline loops: CDR1 MNHNS, CDR2 SASEGT. In DNA, the CDR3 is TGTGCCAGCAGTTACGGGGCAGGGGGCATGGCTGAAGCTTTCTTT. It yields the protein CASSYGAGGMAEAFF.

This clonotype was seen a few times. The chain joins TRBV24-1 to TRBJ2-2; a weak D match, TRBD1 (6 bases). Germline lookup yields CDR1 KGHDR and CDR2 SFDVKD. The CDR3 has 15 amino acids. The V end was cut by 3 bases, the J end by 4 bases, with 11 bases between. The DNA for the CDR3 is TGTGCCACCAGTGATCGGACAGAGCCCACCGGGGAGCTGTTTTTT. Residues: CATSDRTEPTGELFF.

Judged by abundance, this clonotype is medium-sized. This chain connects TRBV6-5 to TRBJ1-6; D is undetermined. The CDR3 consists of 16 residues. The V end lost 1 base, the J end lost 5 bases, and 12 bases lay between the germline ends. Germline V gives CDR1 MNHEY, CDR2 SVGAGI. The chain's CDR3 is CASSYWVHEHNSPLHF. CDR3 in DNA: TGTGCCAGCAGTTACTGGGTACACGAACATAATTCACCCCTCCACTTT.

This clonotype is labeled large. This rearrangement joins TRBV29-1 to TRBJ2-7, with TRBD2 as a possible D gene (6 bases). V was shortened by 4 bases and J by 3 bases, with 7 bases between the two germline ends. This CDR3 contains 11 residues. Germline loops: CDR1 SQVTM, CDR2 ANQGSEA. CDR3 sequence (DNA): TGCAGCGTTGGTAGCGGCTACGAGCAGTACTTC. Its translation: CSVGSGYEQYF.

This clonotype was seen only a few times. V and J are TRBV7-9 and TRBJ2-2; D is unclear. Germline-derived CDR1 and CDR2 are SEHNR and FQNEAQ (reference sequence). The CDR3 extends over 14 amino acids. The germline V and J ends were trimmed by 1 base and 6 bases, with 9 bases remaining between them. CDR3 sequence (DNA): TGTGCCAGCAGCTTAGAAGGCCACCCCGGGGAGCTGTTTTTT. Translating gives CASSLEGHPGELFF.

In its sample, this clonotype ranks as large. The V call is TRBV19, the J call TRBJ2-2, with D hard to call. CDR3 length equals 16 residues. Germline loops: CDR1 LNHDA, CDR2 SQIVND (reference sequence). The germline V and J ends were trimmed by 1 base and 6 bases, with 15 bases remaining between them. CDR3 protein: CASSIAPSSPAGELFF. CDR3 sequence (DNA): TGTGCCAGTAGTATAGCCCCAAGCTCTCCGGCCGGGGAGCTGTTTTTT. Full variable domain (outside the CDR3, taken from reference TRBV19 and TRBJ2-2): DGGITQSPKYLFRKEGQNVTLSCEQNLNHDAMYWYRQDPGQGLRLIYYSQIVNDFQKGDIAEGYSVSREKKESFPLTVTSAQKNPTAFYLCASSIAPSSPAGELFFGEGSRLTVL.

By share, this clonotype counts as medium-sized. J is TRBJ1-4 and V is TRBV7-9; a possible D gene is TRBD1 (5 bases). Trimming pared 8 bases from V and 4 bases from J, leaving 17 bases between. Germline CDR1 is SEHNR and CDR2 is FQNEAQ (reference sequence). The CDR3 is made up of 15 amino acids. The CDR3 region has the DNA TGTGCCAGCGGGGGAGGGGACGGGAGTAATGAAAAACTGTTTTTT. This gives the protein CASGGGDGSNEKLFF.

This clonotype was found many times. The rearrangement uses TRBV7-9 and TRBJ2-2; D call uncertain. Germline V lookup: CDR1 SEHNR, CDR2 FQNEAQ (reference sequence). V lost 5 bases and J 4 bases, leaving 5 bases between the germline ends. The CDR3 covers 12 residues. The DNA of the CDR3 is TGTGCCAGCAGCCCAATCACCGGGGAGCTGTTTTTT. Translation gives CASSPITGELFF.

This chain joins TRBV6-2 or TRBV6-3 and TRBJ1-3; unclear D gene. This CDR3 contains 15 residues. V was shortened by 0 bases and J by 3 bases, with 9 bases between the two germline ends. Germline V gene sequence: CDR1 MNHEY, CDR2 SVGEGT. As DNA, the CDR3 is TGTGCCAGCAGTTACTCCGAGACTTTTGGAAACACCATATATTTT. It encodes CASSYSETFGNTIYF.

The chain carries TRBV2 and TRBJ2-2, with 7 bases aligning to TRBD2. After removal of 7 bases from V and 5 bases from J, the junction contained 10 bases not matched to a gene. CDR1 SNHLY and CDR2 FYNNEI come from the germline V gene. This CDR3 is built from 15 residues. CDR3 residues: CASNLGRANTGELFF. The CDR3, as DNA: TGTGCCAGCAACTTGGGGAGGGCCAATACCGGGGAGCTGTTTTTT.

The chain employs TRBV6-5 and TRBJ2-1; 12 nucleotides match TRBD2. The germline CDR1 and CDR2 sequences are MNHEY and SVGAGI. J lost 2 bases, V lost 3 bases, and 8 bases had no gene match. The CDR3 is made up of 18 amino acids. This chain's CDR3 is CASSYRLAGEGTYNEQFF. CDR3 DNA sequence: TGTGCCAGCAGTTATCGACTAGCGGGAGAGGGAACCTACAATGAGCAGTTCTTC.

In its sample, this clonotype is medium-sized. The CDR3 nucleotides are TGTGCCAGCTCACCCTCGTCGCGGAAGAACACTGAAGCTTTCTTT. It yields the protein CASSPSSRKNTEAFF. The chain employs TRBV18 and TRBJ1-1; D uncertain. The CDR3 covers 15 residues. The germline V gene has CDR1 KGHSH and CDR2 LQKENI. V was pared by 3 bases and J by 1 base, with 12 bases between.

The chain carries TRBV5-1 and TRBJ2-7; 15 bases are a match to TRBD2. The CDR3 totals 16 residues. The V and J ends lost 3 bases and 6 bases, in that order; junction bases with no gene match: 7. In germline, CDR1 is SGHRS, CDR2 YFSETQ. This chain's CDR3 is CASSWNGLAGGPEQYF. The CDR3 DNA follows: TGCGCCAGCAGCTGGAACGGACTAGCGGGAGGGCCCGAGCAGTACTTC.

This clonotype was detected once. Here the CDR3 DNA reads TGCAGCGTTGAAGAAATTTACCCGGGACTAGCGGGAGGCCCCACCGGGGAGCTGTTTTTT. Translated, it gives CSVEEIYPGLAGGPTGELFF. The chain recombines TRBV29-1 with TRBJ2-2, with 15 bases matching TRBD2. Germline CDR1 is SQVTM and CDR2 is ANQGSEA. The CDR3 length is 20 residues. Losses at the gene ends were 0 bases for V and 4 bases for J; bases not matched to a gene: 12.

This clonotype is medium-sized by share. The chain combines TRBV5-6 with TRBJ2-1; 12 positions match TRBD2. The CDR3 runs 17 residues. The trim removed 2 bases at V and 3 bases at J, leaving 6 bases unmatched. Germline-derived CDR1 and CDR2 are SGHDT and YYEEEE. The CDR3 is CASSFTTLAGGYNEQFF. As DNA, the CDR3 is TGTGCCAGCAGCTTTACCACACTAGCGGGAGGCTACAATGAGCAGTTCTTC.

Concerning this clonotype itself: The junction does not match germline at one end; this may be a read error. V gene TRBV4-3 combines with J gene TRBJ2-5; 14 bases are a match to TRBD2. This CDR3 has 19 residues. Germline CDR1 LGHNA, CDR2 YSLEER. CDR3 coding DNA: TGTGCCAGCAGCCAAGATGACGGTGGGACTAGCGGGAGTTCTGAGACCCAGTACTTC. This encodes CASSQDDGGTSGSSETQYF.

By share, this clonotype ranks as large. The V and J genes are TRBV29-1 and TRBJ2-7; D unclear. The CDR3 consists of 11 residues. V shed 4 bases and J shed 3 bases, with 7 bases lying between them. In germline, CDR1 is SQVTM, CDR2 ANQGSEA. The CDR3 DNA reads TGCAGCGTTGGCGCCGGCTACGAGCAGTACTTC. Translated: CSVGAGYEQYF.

This clonotype qualifies as medium-sized. The chain has TRBV6-6 and TRBJ2-7; D gene ambiguous. Trimming removed 0 bases at V and 3 bases at J, with 12 bases between. This CDR3 is built from 15 residues. Germline V CDR1 and CDR2: MNHNY, SVGAGI (reference sequence). The CDR3 region is CASSYSAGQNYEQYF. The CDR3 DNA reads as TGTGCCAGCAGTTACTCGGCTGGGCAGAACTACGAGCAGTACTTC.